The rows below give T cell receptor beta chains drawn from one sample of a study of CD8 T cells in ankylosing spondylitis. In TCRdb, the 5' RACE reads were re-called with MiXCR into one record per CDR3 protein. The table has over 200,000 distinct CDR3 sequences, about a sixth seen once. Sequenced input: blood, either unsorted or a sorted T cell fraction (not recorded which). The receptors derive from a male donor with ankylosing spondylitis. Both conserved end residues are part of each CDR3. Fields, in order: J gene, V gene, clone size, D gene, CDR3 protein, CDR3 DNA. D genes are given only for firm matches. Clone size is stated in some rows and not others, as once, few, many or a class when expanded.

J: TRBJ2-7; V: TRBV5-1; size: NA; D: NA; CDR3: CASSLWAGGLYEQYF; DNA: TGCGCCAGCAGCTTGTGGGCAGGGGGACTCTACGAGCAGTACTTC
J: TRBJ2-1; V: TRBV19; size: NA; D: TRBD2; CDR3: CASSSVGGGYNEQFF; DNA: TGTGCCAGTAGCTCTGTGGGCGGGGGGTACAATGAGCAGTTCTTC
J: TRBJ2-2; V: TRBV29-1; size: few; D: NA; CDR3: CSVESRRNTGELFF; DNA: TGCAGCGTTGAAAGTCGGAGGAACACCGGGGAGCTGTTTTTT
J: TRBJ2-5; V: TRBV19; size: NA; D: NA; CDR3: CASRTTGQETQYF; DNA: TGTGCCAGTAGGACGACGGGACAAGAGACCCAGTACTTC
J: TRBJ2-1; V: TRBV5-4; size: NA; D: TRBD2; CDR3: CASSLASGRALTYNEQFF; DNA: TGTGCCAGCAGCTTGGCTAGCGGGAGGGCCCTCACCTACAATGAGCAGTTCTTC
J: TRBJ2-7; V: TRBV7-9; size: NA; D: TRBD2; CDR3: CASSSSGRADEQYF; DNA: TGTGCCAGCAGCTCTAGCGGGAGGGCCGACGAGCAGTACTTC
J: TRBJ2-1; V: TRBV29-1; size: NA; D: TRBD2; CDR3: CSVAPLSGRSRVAYNEQFF; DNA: TGCAGCGTTGCGCCTCTATCCGGGAGGAGTCGGGTGGCCTACAATGAGCAGTTCTTC
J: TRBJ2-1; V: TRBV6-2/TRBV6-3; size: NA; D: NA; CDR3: CASSYLYPPRTRNNEQFF; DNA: TGTGCCAGCAGTTACCTATATCCACCAAGAACTAGAAACAATGAGCAGTTCTTC
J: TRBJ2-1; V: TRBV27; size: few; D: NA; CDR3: CASSWTTDNEQFF; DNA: TGTGCCAGCAGTTGGACTACAGACAATGAGCAGTTCTTC
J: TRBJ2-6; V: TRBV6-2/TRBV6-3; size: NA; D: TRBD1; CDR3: CASSYLGQGTSGANVLTF; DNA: TGTGCCAGCAGTTACTTGGGACAGGGTACCTCTGGGGCCAACGTCCTGACTTTC
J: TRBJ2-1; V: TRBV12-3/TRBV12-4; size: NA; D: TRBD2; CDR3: CASSLGGGGFYNEQFF; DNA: TGTGCCAGCAGTTTAGGGGGGGGAGGCTTCTACAATGAGCAGTTCTTC
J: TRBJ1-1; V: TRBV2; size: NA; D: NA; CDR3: CASSEAPTNTEAFF; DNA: TGTGCCAGCAGTGAAGCGCCCACGAACACTGAAGCTTTCTTT
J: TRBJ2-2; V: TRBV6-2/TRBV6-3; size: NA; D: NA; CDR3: CASSYGADTTGELFF; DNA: TGTGCCAGCAGTTACGGGGCAGACACGACCGGGGAGCTGTTTTTT
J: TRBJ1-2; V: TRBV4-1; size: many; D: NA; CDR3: CASSQDRFGRAGGYTF; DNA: TGCGCCAGCAGCCAAGATCGCTTTGGCAGGGCGGGAGGCTACACCTTC
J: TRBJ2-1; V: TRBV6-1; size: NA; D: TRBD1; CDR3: CATATGGSYNEQFF; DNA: TGTGCCACCGCGACAGGGGGCTCCTACAATGAGCAGTTCTTC
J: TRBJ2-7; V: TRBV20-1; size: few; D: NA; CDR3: CSARGLLTYEQYF; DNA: TGCAGTGCTAGAGGACTGCTCACCTACGAGCAGTACTTC
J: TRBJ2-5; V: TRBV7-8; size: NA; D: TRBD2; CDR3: CASARREGTQQETQYF; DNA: TGTGCCAGCGCAAGAAGGGAGGGGACGCAGCAAGAGACCCAGTACTTC
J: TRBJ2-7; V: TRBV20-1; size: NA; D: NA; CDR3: CSAKTNSYEQYF; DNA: TGCAGTGCTAAAACTAACTCCTACGAGCAGTACTTC
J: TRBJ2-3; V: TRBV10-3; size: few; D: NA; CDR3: CAISPGLYTDTQYF; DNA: TGTGCCATCAGTCCGGGACTGTACACAGATACGCAGTATTTT
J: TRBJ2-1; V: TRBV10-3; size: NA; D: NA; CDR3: CAISEPDQYNEQFF; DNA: TGTGCCATCAGTGAGCCGGACCAGTACAATGAGCAGTTCTTC
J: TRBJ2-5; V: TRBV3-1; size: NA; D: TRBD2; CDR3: CASSQGDSSGRAPETQYF; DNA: TGTGCCAGCAGCCAAGGCGATTCTAGCGGGAGGGCGCCGGAGACCCAGTACTTC
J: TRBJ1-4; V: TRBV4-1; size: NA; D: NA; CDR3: CASSPNGGEKLFF; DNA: TGCGCCAGCAGCCCCAATGGGGGTGAAAAACTGTTTTTT
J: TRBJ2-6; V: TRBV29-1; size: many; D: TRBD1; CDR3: CSVEGDRGSGANVLTF; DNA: TGCAGCGTTGAAGGTGACAGGGGGTCTGGGGCCAACGTCCTGACTTTC
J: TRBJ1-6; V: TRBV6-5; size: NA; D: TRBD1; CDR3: CASSYSTGGFMNSPLHF; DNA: TGTGCCAGCAGTTACTCCACAGGGGGCTTTATGAATTCACCCCTCCACTTT
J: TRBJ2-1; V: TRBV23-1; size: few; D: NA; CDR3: CAWGVCLEQFF; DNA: TGCGCCTGGGGGGTGTGTCTTGAGCAGTTCTTC
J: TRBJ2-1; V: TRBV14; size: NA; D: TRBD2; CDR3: CASSLSGRALNNEQFF; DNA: TGTGCCAGCAGCTTGAGCGGGAGGGCCCTGAACAATGAGCAGTTCTTC
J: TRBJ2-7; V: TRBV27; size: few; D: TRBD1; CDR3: CASSPRGLGNYEQYF; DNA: TGTGCCAGCAGCCCCAGGGGGCTAGGAAACTACGAGCAGTACTTC
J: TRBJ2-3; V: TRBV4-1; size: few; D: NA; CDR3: CASSQDLGLSTDTQYF; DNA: TGCGCCAGCAGCCAAGATTTAGGACTAAGCACAGATACGCAGTATTTT
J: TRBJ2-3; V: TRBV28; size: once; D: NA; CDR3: CASSLLQQGWSSTDTQYF; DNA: TGTGCCAGCAGTTTATTGCAACAGGGTTGGAGTAGCACAGATACGCAGTATTTT
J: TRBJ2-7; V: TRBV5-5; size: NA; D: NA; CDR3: CASSLVSGLYYEQYF; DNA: TGTGCCAGCAGCTTAGTCAGCGGACTTTACTACGAGCAGTACTTC
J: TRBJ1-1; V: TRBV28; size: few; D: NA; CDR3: CASRGPLMAEAFF; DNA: TGTGCCAGCAGGGGGCCGTTGATGGCTGAAGCTTTCTTT
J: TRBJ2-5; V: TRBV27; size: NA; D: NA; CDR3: CASSSFLGETQYF; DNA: TGTGCCAGCAGCTCCTTTCTGGGGGAGACCCAGTACTTC
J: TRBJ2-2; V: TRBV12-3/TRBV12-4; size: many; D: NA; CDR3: CASSPRHIENTGELFF; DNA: TGTGCCAGCAGTCCTCGACATATCGAGAACACCGGGGAGCTGTTTTTT
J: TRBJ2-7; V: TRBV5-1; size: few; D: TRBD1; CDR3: CASGPTGVPDEQYF; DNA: TGCGCCAGCGGCCCGACAGGGGTTCCGGACGAGCAGTACTTC
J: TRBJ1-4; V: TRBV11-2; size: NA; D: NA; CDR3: CASSLVGFGEKLFF; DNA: TGTGCCAGCAGCTTAGTGGGGTTCGGTGAAAAACTGTTTTTT
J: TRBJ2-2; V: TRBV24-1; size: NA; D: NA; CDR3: CATSDDESTGELFF; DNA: TGTGCCACCAGTGATGACGAAAGCACCGGGGAGCTGTTTTTT
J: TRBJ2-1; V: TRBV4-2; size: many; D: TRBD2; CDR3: CASSPTSGGGPFF; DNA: TGTGCCAGCAGCCCGACTAGCGGGGGGGGTCCGTTCTTC
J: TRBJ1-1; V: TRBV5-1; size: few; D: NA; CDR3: CASMGDSAEAFF; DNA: TGCGCCAGCATGGGAGATTCGGCTGAAGCTTTCTTT
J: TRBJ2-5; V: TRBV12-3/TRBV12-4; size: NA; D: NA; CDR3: CASSSLYETGEQETQYF; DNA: TGTGCCAGCAGTTCCCTCTATGAGACAGGAGAGCAAGAGACCCAGTACTTC
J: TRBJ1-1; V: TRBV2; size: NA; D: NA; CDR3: CASSAGRSYTEAFF; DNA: TGTGCCAGCAGTGCGGGCCGTTCTTACACTGAAGCTTTCTTT
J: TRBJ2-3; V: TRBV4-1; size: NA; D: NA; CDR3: CASSQGVVSTDTQYF; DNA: TGCGCCAGCAGCCAAGGGGTGGTCAGCACAGATACGCAGTATTTT
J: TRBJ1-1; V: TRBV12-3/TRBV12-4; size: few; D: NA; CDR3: CAGGVGAFF; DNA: TGTGCCGGAGGGGTGGGGGCTTTCTTT
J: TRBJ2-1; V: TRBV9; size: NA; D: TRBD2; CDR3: CASSVACCGGYNEQFF; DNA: TGTGCCAGCAGCGTAGCTTGTTGCGGGGGATACAATGAGCAGTTCTTC
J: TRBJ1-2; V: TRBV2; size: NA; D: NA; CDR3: CASPGGGPQGYTF; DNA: TGTGCCAGCCCCGGCGGGGGGCCCCAGGGCTACACCTTC
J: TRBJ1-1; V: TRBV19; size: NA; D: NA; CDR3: CASSIRGGTEAFF; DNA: TGTGCCAGTAGTATCCGAGGGGGCACTGAAGCTTTCTTT
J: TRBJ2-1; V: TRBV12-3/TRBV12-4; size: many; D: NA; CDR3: CASGRGNEQFF; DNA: TGTGCCAGCGGTAGGGGAAATGAGCAGTTCTTC
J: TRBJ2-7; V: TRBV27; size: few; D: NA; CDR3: CASSPRSSYEQYF; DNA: TGTGCCAGCAGTCCTAGGAGCTCCTACGAGCAGTACTTC
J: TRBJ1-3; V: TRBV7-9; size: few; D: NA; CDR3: CASSLALGGDGNTIYF; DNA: TGTGCCAGCAGCTTAGCTTTGGGGGGCGATGGAAACACCATATATTTT
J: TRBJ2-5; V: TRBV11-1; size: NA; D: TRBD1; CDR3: CASSFSLGTGGYQETQYF; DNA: TGTGCCAGCAGCTTTTCTCTGGGGACAGGGGGCTACCAAGAGACCCAGTACTTC
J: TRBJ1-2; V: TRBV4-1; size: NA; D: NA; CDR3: CASSQHGGYTF; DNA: TGCGCCAGCAGCCAACATGGTGGCTACACCTTC
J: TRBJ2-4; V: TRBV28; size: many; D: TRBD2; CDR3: CATLAGEIAKNIQYF; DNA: TGTGCCACCCTAGCGGGGGAGATAGCCAAAAACATTCAGTACTTC